Listed here are 6 T cell receptor beta chains from one sample, sequenced in a study of blood T cells in healthy people across ages. Using a J-beta primer mix together with a sample-barcoded 5' primer, a second PCR was run for roughly 7 to 11 cycles. Via MiXCR, TCRdb re-called the 5' RACE reads, giving one row per CDR3 protein. The profile shows hundreds of thousands of distinct CDR3 sequences, roughly 30% of them singletons. The material sequenced was blood. The source of these receptors is an elderly woman in good health.

Details on this clonotype: Just one base apart from a much larger clone, this may be a read error. The CDR3 nucleotides are TGTACCAGCAGTTCTTATAGCGGAGCGCAGTATTTT. Translated: CTSSSYSGAQYF. The chain employs TRBV2 and TRBJ2-3; D may be TRBD2 (6 bases). The V gene's germline CDR1 is SNHLY and CDR2 FYNNEI. This CDR3 contains 12 residues.

The chain employs TRBV2 and TRBJ1-5, with D uncertain. Germline values: CDR1 SNHLY, CDR2 FYNNEI. V lost 2 bases and J 6 bases, leaving 5 bases between the germline ends. The CDR3 is made up of 12 amino acids. CDR3 in amino acids: CASSERGQPQHF. The CDR3 DNA sequence: TGTGCCAGCAGTGAACGGGGTCAGCCCCAGCATTTT.

This clonotype was observed a few times. The rearrangement uses TRBV9 and TRBJ1-4; D is unresolved. The germline CDR1 and CDR2 sequences are SGDLS and YYNGEE. The CDR3 contains 14 residues. V was shortened by 2 bases and J by 8 bases, with 13 bases between the two germline ends. The CDR3 reads CASSVGGWGEKLFF. Here the CDR3 DNA reads TGTGCCAGCAGCGTGGGAGGATGGGGAGAAAAACTGTTTTTT. The entire variable domain, with the rest obtained from reference TRBV9 and TRBJ1-4, is as follows: DSGVTQTPKHLITATGQRVTLRCSPRSGDLSVYWYQQSLDQGLQFLIQYYNGEERAKGNILERFSAQQFPDLHSELNLSSLELGDSALYFCASSVGGWGEKLFFGSGTQLSVL.

As to this clonotype: With a much larger clone just one base away, this may be a read error. This chain joins TRBV29-1 and TRBJ2-3; D unclear. This CDR3 is built from 11 residues. Germline V gene lookup returns CDR1 SQVTM and CDR2 ANQGSEA. CDR3 loop: CRVESTDTQYF. The CDR3 nucleotides read TGCAGAGTTGAGAGCACAGATACGCAGTATTTT.

This clonotype was observed at least ten times. Sequence at one end of the junction differs from germline and may be a read error. J is TRBJ1-1 and V is TRBV5-1; D unresolved. Germline V gives CDR1 SGHRS, CDR2 YFSETQ. The CDR3 runs to 13 residues. The CDR3 DNA reads as TGTGCCAGCAGCTTAGAGCTGAACACTGAAGCTTTCTTT. It translates to CASSLELNTEAFF.

This clonotype was picked up many times. This may stem from a read error, because a much larger clone lies one nucleotide away. The rearrangement links TRBV20-1 to TRBJ2-3; D is unclear. Germline values: CDR1 DFQATT, CDR2 SNEGSKA (reference sequence). Trimming shortened V by 2 bases and J by 5 bases, and 5 bases separated the two germline ends. The CDR3 runs 11 residues. The CDR3 loop reads CSARRVDTQYF. CDR3 coding DNA: TGCAGTGCTAGAAGGGTAGATACGCAGTATTTT.